This is a list of T cell receptor beta chains from one sample in a study of T cells in Graves' hyperthyroidism and ophthalmopathy. TCRdb redid the calling of the multiplex PCR reads with MiXCR, one entry per CDR3 protein. The sample consists of more than 450,000 distinct CDR3 sequences, less than 20% of them appearing once. Sequences were obtained from blood. The receptors here all came from a man aged 40-49 years with Graves' ophthalmopathy. Each CDR3 is given with its conserved first and last residue. D genes are given only for firm matches. Only some rows state a clone size, as once, few, many or a class for expanded clones.

V	size	D	J	CDR3	DNA
TRBV9	NA	TRBD2	TRBJ2-3	CASSGRAGETDTQYF	TGTGCCAGCAGTGGACGAGCGGGAGAAACAGATACGCAGTATTTT
TRBV7-6	few	NA	TRBJ2-7	CASSLRGTGYEQYF	TGTGCCAGCAGCTTACGGGGCACTGGCTACGAGCAGTACTTC
TRBV12-3/TRBV12-4	few	NA	TRBJ2-1	CASTLGRNEQFF	TGTGCCAGCACCCTAGGTCGGAATGAGCAGTTCTTC
TRBV28	NA	NA	TRBJ2-2	CASTLGGNTGELFF	TGTGCCAGCACCCTTGGGGGGAACACCGGGGAGCTGTTTTTT
TRBV7-2	NA	NA	TRBJ2-7	CASSLGAGDTYEQYF	TGTGCCAGCAGCTTAGGGGCCGGGGACACCTACGAGCAGTACTTC
TRBV3-1	few	NA	TRBJ1-6	CASSQAGGDSPLHF	TGTGCCAGCAGCCAAGCGGGGGGCGATTCACCCCTCCACTTT
TRBV7-3	NA	TRBD1	TRBJ2-2	CASSLTGQGTTGELFF	TGTGCCAGCAGCTTAACGGGACAGGGGACCACCGGGGAGCTGTTTTTT
TRBV2	few	NA	TRBJ1-1	CASRASGVLYAAFF	TGTGCCAGCAGGGCTTCAGGGGTCCTGTATGCAGCTTTCTTT
TRBV5-6	many	NA	TRBJ1-2	CASSTSLWGLYGYTF	TGTGCCAGCAGCACATCCCTTTGGGGGTTATATGGCTACACCTTC
TRBV20-1	few	NA	TRBJ2-4	CSARDPGGGKNIQYF	TGCAGTGCTAGAGACCCCGGTGGAGGCAAAAACATTCAGTACTTC
TRBV7-2	NA	TRBD1	TRBJ1-2	CASSRAGAGGNYGYTF	TGTGCCAGCAGTAGGGCGGGGGCAGGGGGAAACTATGGCTACACCTTC
TRBV27	NA	NA	TRBJ2-3	CASSLYPAGAATDTQYF	TGTGCCAGCAGTTTATACCCCGCGGGGGCAGCGACAGATACGCAGTATTTT
TRBV2	few	NA	TRBJ1-3	CASSPQTPNSGNTIYF	TGTGCCAGCAGTCCCCAGACACCGAACTCTGGAAACACCATATATTTT
TRBV5-1	many	TRBD1	TRBJ2-1	CASSSQGAGIGSYNEQFF	TGCGCCAGCAGCTCACAGGGGGCAGGGATAGGTTCCTACAATGAGCAGTTCTTC
TRBV19	NA	NA	TRBJ1-5	CASSRGSSSYNQPQHF	TGTGCCAGTAGCCGGGGGTCAAGCAGCTACAATCAGCCCCAGCATTTT
TRBV20-1	NA	TRBD1	TRBJ2-1	CSAENRGQVDEQFF	TGCAGTGCTGAAAACAGGGGGCAGGTCGATGAGCAGTTCTTC
TRBV18	many	TRBD1	TRBJ1-1	CASSPRGQGTLEAFF	TGTGCCAGCTCACCACGGGGACAGGGAACCCTGGAAGCTTTCTTT
TRBV28	NA	TRBD1	TRBJ1-2	CASSLPTGVRGYTF	TGTGCCAGCAGTTTGCCAACAGGGGTTCGGGGCTACACCTTC
TRBV3-2	NA	NA	TRBJ2-7	CASSQDRTPSYEQYF	TGTGCCAGCAGCCAAGATAGAACACCTTCCTACGAGCAGTACTTC
TRBV27	few	TRBD2	TRBJ2-1	CASSLSAAGGLQFF	TGTGCCAGCAGTTTATCGGCCGCGGGGGGCCTTCAGTTCTTC
TRBV12-3/TRBV12-4	NA	NA	TRBJ1-3	CASTLRDGRGNTIYF	TGTGCCAGCACCCTCCGGGACGGTAGGGGAAACACCATATATTTT
TRBV30	once	TRBD1	TRBJ2-5	CAWSGTGTETQYF	TGTGCCTGGAGTGGGACAGGGACAGAGACCCAGTACTTC
TRBV27	NA	NA	TRBJ2-2	CASQPTGVNGELFF	TGTGCCAGTCAACCTACCGGGGTCAACGGGGAGCTGTTTTTT
TRBV9	NA	TRBD1	TRBJ1-5	CASSAGDSEEPQHF	TGTGCCAGCAGCGCCGGGGACAGTGAGGAGCCCCAGCATTTT
TRBV7-9	NA	NA	TRBJ1-2	CASSPTDRLNYGYTF	TGTGCCAGCAGCCCGACCGACAGATTAAACTATGGCTACACCTTC
TRBV6-2/TRBV6-3	few	NA	TRBJ2-4	CASSYSSGQNIQYF	TGTGCCAGCAGTTACTCGTCAGGGCAGAACATTCAGTACTTC
TRBV6-1	few	TRBD1	TRBJ2-1	CASTRTGGGNEQFF	TGTGCCAGCACCCGGACAGGGGGAGGGAATGAGCAGTTCTTC
TRBV28	few	NA	TRBJ2-3	CASSTFSGGFTDTQYF	TGTGCCAGCAGTACCTTTAGCGGAGGATTCACAGATACGCAGTATTTT
TRBV7-3	once	NA	TRBJ1-3	CASSLHPPPGNTIYF	TGTGCCAGCAGCTTGCACCCTCCACCGGGAAACACCATATATTTT
TRBV11-2	once	TRBD1	TRBJ1-2	CASSPGQGMGYGYTF	TGTGCCAGCAGCCCTGGACAGGGGATGGGCTATGGCTACACCTTC
TRBV4-2	few	NA	TRBJ2-7	CASSQDRDIAYEQYF	TGTGCCAGCAGCCAAGATCGCGACATAGCCTACGAGCAGTACTTC
TRBV4-1	NA	TRBD1	TRBJ1-2	CASSQAGQGGYYGYTF	TGCGCCAGCAGCCAAGCCGGACAGGGCGGTTACTATGGCTACACCTTC
TRBV4-1	NA	TRBD1	TRBJ1-4	CASSQVFQGAYEKLFF	TGCGCCAGCAGCCAAGTTTTCCAGGGGGCGTATGAAAAACTGTTTTTT
TRBV12-3/TRBV12-4	NA	NA	TRBJ2-7	CASSFTLSSYEQYF	TGTGCCAGCAGTTTTACTCTAAGCTCCTACGAGCAGTACTTC
TRBV7-3	NA	NA	TRBJ2-2	CASSLMVGGELFF	TGTGCCAGCAGCTTAATGGTCGGCGGGGAGCTGTTTTTT
TRBV27	many	NA	TRBJ1-1	CASRTRGGDTEAFF	TGTGCCAGCAGAACCAGGGGTGGGGACACTGAAGCTTTCTTT
TRBV14	few	TRBD2	TRBJ2-7	CASSQVGLAAEQYF	TGTGCCAGCAGCCAAGTGGGACTAGCGGCCGAGCAGTACTTC
TRBV2	many	TRBD2	TRBJ2-3	CASSRLPGLAGPRDTQYF	TGTGCCAGCAGCAGACTTCCGGGACTAGCGGGGCCAAGGGATACGCAGTATTTT
TRBV18	NA	NA	TRBJ1-1	CASGIRGITEAFF	TGTGCCAGCGGGATAAGGGGGATAACTGAAGCTTTCTTT
TRBV3-1	NA	NA	TRBJ1-6	CASSQDSGANSPLHF	TGTGCCAGCAGCCAAGATTCAGGAGCTAATTCACCCCTCCACTTT
TRBV4-1	NA	NA	TRBJ1-5	CASSLAAGTQPQHF	TGCGCCAGCAGCCTTGCGGCCGGGACGCAGCCCCAGCATTTT
TRBV7-2	NA	NA	TRBJ1-1	CASSSPPSSEAFF	TGTGCCAGCAGCTCTCCTCCCTCCTCTGAAGCTTTCTTT
TRBV7-9	NA	TRBD1	TRBJ1-2	CASRADRGNYGYTF	TGTGCCAGCAGAGCAGACAGGGGCAACTATGGCTACACCTTC
TRBV7-9	NA	NA	TRBJ2-1	CATVAYNEQFF	TGTGCCACCGTAGCCTACAATGAGCAGTTCTTC